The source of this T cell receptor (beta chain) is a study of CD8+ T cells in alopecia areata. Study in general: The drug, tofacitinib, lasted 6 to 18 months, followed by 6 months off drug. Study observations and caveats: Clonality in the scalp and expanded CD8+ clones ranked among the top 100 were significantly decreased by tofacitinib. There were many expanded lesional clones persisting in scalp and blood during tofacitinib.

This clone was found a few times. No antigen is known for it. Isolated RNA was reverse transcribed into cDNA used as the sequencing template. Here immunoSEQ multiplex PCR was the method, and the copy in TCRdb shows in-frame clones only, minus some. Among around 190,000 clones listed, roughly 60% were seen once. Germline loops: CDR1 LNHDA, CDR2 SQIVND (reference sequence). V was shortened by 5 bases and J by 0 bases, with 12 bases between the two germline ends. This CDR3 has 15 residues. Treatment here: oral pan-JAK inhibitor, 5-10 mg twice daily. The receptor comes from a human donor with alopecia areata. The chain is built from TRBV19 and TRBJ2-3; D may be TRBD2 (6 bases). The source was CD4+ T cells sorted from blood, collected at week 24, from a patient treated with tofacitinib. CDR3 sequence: CASSALGGSTDTQYF. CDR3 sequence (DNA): TGTGCCAGTAGTGCCCTCGGGGGTAGCACAGATACGCAGTATTTT.